This T cell receptor beta chain was sequenced in a study of blood T cell repertoires in COVID-19. Study as a whole: Samples representing acute and convalescent COVID-19 were sourced from the United States, Italy and Spain. PBMCs, B-cell-depleted T cells, or T cells provided the cDNA or gDNA that made up the material.

Authors' methods: Amplification of reference gene primers provided the estimated nucleated cell counts. Assay used: immunoSEQ multiplex PCR; TCRdb lists only in-frame clones, some missing. From that table come the V and J calls and clone size; the DNA was used to work out D and trimming. The profile shows 250,000 to 300,000 clones, 85% to 90% of them singletons. The CDR3 is made up of 14 amino acids. V was cut by 3 bases and J by 1 base, with 6 bases left in between. Germline V gives CDR1 MNHNS, CDR2 SASEGT. What was sequenced was peripheral blood. This TCR came from a woman aged 35 to 49 with acute or convalescent COVID-19. J is TRBJ2-2 and V is TRBV6-1; maybe TRBD1 (5 bases). The CDR3 sequence: CASSDDRNTGELFF. As DNA, the CDR3 is TGTGCCAGCAGTGACGACAGGAACACCGGGGAGCTGTTTTTT.